What follows describes a single TCR beta chain. Its antigen specificity is not known. One base away there is no much larger clone; base qualities are not given. This record comes from a study of T-cell reconstitution after alpha-beta-depleted transplantation in children (TCRdb year 2016). In the study overall: Using TCR repertoire profiling, the study followed T-cell immune reconstitution in a quantitative way in children after TCRalphabeta/CD19-depleted allogeneic hematopoietic cell transplantation.

The germline V gene sets CDR1 to MNHEY and CDR2 to SVGAGI. V loses 0 bases at its end and J loses 4 bases; junction bases beyond the gene matches: 1. The cysteine opens and the phenylalanine closes a CDR3 of 15 amino acids. The kept DNA is CDR3 alone, 45 bases in frame from the first base. The library relied on PCR. TCRdb shows the sequencer as Illumina HiSeq 2500. To normalize quantification of the TCRbeta repertoire, the TCR libraries were built with molecular barcoding that relied on unique molecular identifiers. The public sequencing data were trimmed at Q25 with fastp and processed into clonotypes with MiXCR by TCRdb, which kept only in-frame beta chains. Merged by CDR3 protein, the rows form single entries marked with the most common genes and DNA. The sample table shows around 370,000 distinct CDR3 sequences, and approximately 10% are seen once. Around 2.4% of the sample rests with the top ten.

Source: PBMCs from the stem cell graft donor, taken from the stem cell graft. This TCR derives from a human donor who donated a stem cell graft to a child with acute lymphoblastic leukemia. The chain joins TRBV6-5 to TRBJ2-7, and TRBD2 aligns with 12 junction nucleotides. The DNA reads as follows: TGTGCCAGCAGTTACTCGGGACTAGCGGGTTACGAGCAGTACTTC. This translates into CASSYSGLAGYEQYF.